This T cell receptor (beta chain) stems from a study of blood T cell repertoires in COVID-19. As for the study in general: Acute-phase and convalescent COVID-19 samples originated in the United States, Italy and Spain. T cells, B-cell-depleted T cells, or PBMCs supplied cDNA or gDNA.

The data were produced by immunoSEQ multiplex PCR, yet TCRdb's version contains in-frame clones alone and is incomplete. The repertoire holds about 240,000 clones, with 70% to 90% as singletons. The trim removed 1 base at V and 7 bases at J, leaving 7 bases unmatched. The V gene's germline CDR1 is KGHSH and CDR2 LQKENI. This CDR3 contains 15 residues. Participants reported their clinical history, and cohort assignment relied on those reports. The specimen sequenced was PBMCs or T cells enriched from blood (not recorded which). The chain links TRBV18 to TRBJ2-1; TRBD1 agrees at 7 bases. This clonotype was obtained from a woman between 35 and 50 years old with acute COVID-19. This CDR3 reads CASSPQGASGNEQFF. DNA of the CDR3: TGTGCCAGCTCACCACAGGGGGCCAGTGGGAATGAGCAGTTCTTC. Combining the CDR3 with reference TRBV18 and TRBJ2-1 gives the whole variable domain NAGVMQNPRHLVRRRGQEARLRCSPMKGHSHVYWYRQLPEEGLKFMVYLQKENIIDESGMPKERFSAEFPKEGPSILRIQQVVRGDSAAYFCASSPQGASGNEQFFGPGTRLTVL.